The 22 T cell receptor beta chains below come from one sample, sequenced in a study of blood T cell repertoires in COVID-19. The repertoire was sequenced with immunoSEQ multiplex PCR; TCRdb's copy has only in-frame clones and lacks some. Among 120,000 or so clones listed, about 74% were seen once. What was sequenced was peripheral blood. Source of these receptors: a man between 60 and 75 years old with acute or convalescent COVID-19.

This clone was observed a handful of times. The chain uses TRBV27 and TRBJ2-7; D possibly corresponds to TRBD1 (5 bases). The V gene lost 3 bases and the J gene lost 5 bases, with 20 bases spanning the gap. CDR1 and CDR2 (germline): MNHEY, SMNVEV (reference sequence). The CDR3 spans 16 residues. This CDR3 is CASSFWPPQGVDEQYF. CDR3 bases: TGTGCCAGCAGTTTTTGGCCACCCCAGGGTGTCGACGAGCAGTACTTC.

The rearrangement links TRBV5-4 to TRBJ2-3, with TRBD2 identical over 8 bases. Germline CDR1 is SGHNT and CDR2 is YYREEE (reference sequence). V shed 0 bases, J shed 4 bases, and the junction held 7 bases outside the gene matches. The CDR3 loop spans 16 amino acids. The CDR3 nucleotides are TGTGCCAGCAGCTTGGGCGGGGGGTCGGTGGCAGATACGCAGTATTTT. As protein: CASSLGGGSVADTQYF.

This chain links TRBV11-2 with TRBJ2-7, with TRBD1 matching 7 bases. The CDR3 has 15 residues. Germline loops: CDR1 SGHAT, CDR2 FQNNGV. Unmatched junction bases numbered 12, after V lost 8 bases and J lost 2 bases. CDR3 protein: CASGAPRDRPYEQYF. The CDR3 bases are TGTGCCAGCGGAGCCCCCCGGGACAGACCCTACGAGCAGTACTTC.

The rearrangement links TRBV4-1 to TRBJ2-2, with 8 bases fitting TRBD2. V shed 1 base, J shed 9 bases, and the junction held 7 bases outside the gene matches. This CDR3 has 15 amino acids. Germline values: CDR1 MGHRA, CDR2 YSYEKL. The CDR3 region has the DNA TGCGCCAGCAGCCAAGCAGCGCGGGGGGTCCGGGAGCTGTTTTTT. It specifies CASSQAARGVRELFF.

The CDR3 nucleotides are TGTGCCAGCAGTCGAACGCGGGAGCTGTCAGGGGAGCTGTTTTTT. Protein product: CASSRTRELSGELFF. The chain employs TRBV28 and TRBJ2-2, with 7 bases that match TRBD2. This CDR3 comprises 15 residues. Germline-derived CDR1 and CDR2 are MDHEN and SYDVKM. The junction had 11 bases not matched to a gene; V was cut back by 5 bases and J by 8 bases. Filled out from reference TRBV28 and TRBJ2-2, the complete variable domain reads DVKVTQSSRYLVKRTGEKVFLECVQDMDHENMFWYRQDPGLGLRLIYFSYDVKMKEKGDIPEGYSVSREKKERFSLILESASTNQTSMYLCASSRTRELSGELFFGEGSRLTVL.

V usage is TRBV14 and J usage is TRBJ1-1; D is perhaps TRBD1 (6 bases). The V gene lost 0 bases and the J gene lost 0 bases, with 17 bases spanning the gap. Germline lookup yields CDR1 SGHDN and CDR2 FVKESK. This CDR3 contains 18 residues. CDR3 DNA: TGTGCCAGCAGCCAAGACGCAACGGGACACAACATGAACACTGAAGCTTTCTTT. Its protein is CASSQDATGHNMNTEAFF.

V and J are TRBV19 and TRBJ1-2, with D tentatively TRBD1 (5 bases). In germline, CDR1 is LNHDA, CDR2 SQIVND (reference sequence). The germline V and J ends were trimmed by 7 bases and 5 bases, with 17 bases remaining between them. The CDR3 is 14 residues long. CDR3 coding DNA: TGTGCCAGTACGCGGGGGGTTTACCAATATGGCTACACCTTC. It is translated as CASTRGVYQYGYTF.

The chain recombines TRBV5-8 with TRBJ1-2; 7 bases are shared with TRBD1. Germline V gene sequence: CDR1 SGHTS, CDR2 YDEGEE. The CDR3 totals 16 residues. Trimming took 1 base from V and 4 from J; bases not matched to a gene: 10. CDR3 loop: CASSLFRVGGTYGYTF. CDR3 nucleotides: TGTGCCAGCAGCTTGTTTCGCGTAGGGGGCACCTATGGCTACACCTTC. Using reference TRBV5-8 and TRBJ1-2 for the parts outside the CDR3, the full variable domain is EAGVTQSPTHLIKTRGQQATLRCSPISGHTSVYWYQQALGLGLQFLLWYDEGEERNRGNFPPRFSGRQFPNYSSELNVNALELEDSALYLCASSLFRVGGTYGYTFGSGTRLTVV.

CDR3 sequence reads: CASSLSGDHTGELFF. The CDR3 bases are TGCGCCAGCAGCTTGTCCGGGGATCACACCGGGGAGCTGTTTTTT. This chain connects TRBV5-1 to TRBJ2-2; D perhaps matches TRBD2 (5 bases). V dropped 1 base and J dropped 3 bases, with 10 bases sitting between them. The length of the CDR3 is 15 residues. Germline CDR1 reads SGHRS; CDR2 reads YFSETQ. The whole variable domain, remainder taken from reference TRBV5-1 and TRBJ2-2, is KAGVTQTPRYLIKTRGQQVTLSCSPISGHRSVSWYQQTPGQGLQFLFEYFSETQRNKGNFPGRFSGRQFSNSRSEMNVSTLELGDSALYLCASSLSGDHTGELFFGEGSRLTVL.

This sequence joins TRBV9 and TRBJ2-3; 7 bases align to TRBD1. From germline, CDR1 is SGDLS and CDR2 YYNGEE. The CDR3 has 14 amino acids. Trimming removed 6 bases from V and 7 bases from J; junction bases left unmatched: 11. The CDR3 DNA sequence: TGTGCCAGCACCCCCACAGGGGTAAGGAATACGCAGTATTTT. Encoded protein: CASTPTGVRNTQYF.

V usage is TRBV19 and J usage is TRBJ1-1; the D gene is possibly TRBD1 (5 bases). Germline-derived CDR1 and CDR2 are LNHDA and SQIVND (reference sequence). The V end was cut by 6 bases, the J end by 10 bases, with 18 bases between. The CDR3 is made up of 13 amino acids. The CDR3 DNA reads TGTGCCAGTAGACTAGCCGGGGCCGAGAGAGCTTTCTTT. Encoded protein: CASRLAGAERAFF.

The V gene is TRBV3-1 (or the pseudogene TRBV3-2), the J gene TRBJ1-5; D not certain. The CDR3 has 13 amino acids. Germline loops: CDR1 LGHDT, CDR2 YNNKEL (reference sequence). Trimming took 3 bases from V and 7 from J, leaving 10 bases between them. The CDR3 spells CASSHRENQPQHF. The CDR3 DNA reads TGTGCCAGCAGCCATCGGGAGAACCAGCCCCAGCATTTT.

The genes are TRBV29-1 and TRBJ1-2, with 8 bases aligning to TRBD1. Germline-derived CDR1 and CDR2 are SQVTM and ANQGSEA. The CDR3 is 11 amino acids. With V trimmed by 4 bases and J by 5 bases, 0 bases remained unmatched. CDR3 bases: TGCAGCGTTGGACAGGGGTATGGCTACACCTTC. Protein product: CSVGQGYGYTF.

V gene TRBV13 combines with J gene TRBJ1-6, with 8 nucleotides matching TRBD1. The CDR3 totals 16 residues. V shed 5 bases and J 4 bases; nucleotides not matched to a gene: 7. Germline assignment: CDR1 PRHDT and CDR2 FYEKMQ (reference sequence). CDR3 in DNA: TGTGCCAGCAGCATTTCGACAGGGGAGTATAATTCACCCCTCCACTTT. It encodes CASSISTGEYNSPLHF. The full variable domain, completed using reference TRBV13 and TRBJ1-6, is AAGVIQSPRHLIKEKRETATLKCYPIPRHDTVYWYQQGPGQDPQFLISFYEKMQSDKGSIPDRFSAQQFSDYHSELNMSSLELGDSALYFCASSISTGEYNSPLHFGNGTRLTVT.

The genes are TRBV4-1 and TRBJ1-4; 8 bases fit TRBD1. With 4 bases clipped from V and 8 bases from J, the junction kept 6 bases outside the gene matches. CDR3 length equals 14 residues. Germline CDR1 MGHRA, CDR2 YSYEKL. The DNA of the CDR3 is TGCGCCAGCAGCCGGACAGGGTTTGGAGAAAAACTGTTTTTT. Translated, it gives CASSRTGFGEKLFF.

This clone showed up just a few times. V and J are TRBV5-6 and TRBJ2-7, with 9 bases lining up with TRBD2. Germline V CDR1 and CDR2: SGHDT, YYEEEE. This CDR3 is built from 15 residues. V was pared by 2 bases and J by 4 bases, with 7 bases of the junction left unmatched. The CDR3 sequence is CASSFFSGSLYEQYF. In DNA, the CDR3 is TGTGCCAGCAGCTTTTTTAGCGGGAGTTTATACGAGCAGTACTTC.

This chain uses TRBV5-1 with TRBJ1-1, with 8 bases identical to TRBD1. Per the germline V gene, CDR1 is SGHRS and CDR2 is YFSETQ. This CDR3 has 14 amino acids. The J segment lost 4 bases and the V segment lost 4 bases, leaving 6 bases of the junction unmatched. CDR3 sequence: CASSARGQGTEAFF. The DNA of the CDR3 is TGCGCCAGCAGCGCCAGGGGGCAAGGCACTGAAGCTTTCTTT. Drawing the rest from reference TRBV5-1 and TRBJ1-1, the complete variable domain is KAGVTQTPRYLIKTRGQQVTLSCSPISGHRSVSWYQQTPGQGLQFLFEYFSETQRNKGNFPGRFSGRQFSNSRSEMNVSTLELGDSALYLCASSARGQGTEAFFGQGTRLTVV.

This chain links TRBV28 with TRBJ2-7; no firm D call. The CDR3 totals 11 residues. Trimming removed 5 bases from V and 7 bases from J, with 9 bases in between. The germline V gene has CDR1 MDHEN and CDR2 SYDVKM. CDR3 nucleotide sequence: TGTGCCAGCAGTCTAACGCGGGAGCAGTACTTC. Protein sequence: CASSLTREQYF.

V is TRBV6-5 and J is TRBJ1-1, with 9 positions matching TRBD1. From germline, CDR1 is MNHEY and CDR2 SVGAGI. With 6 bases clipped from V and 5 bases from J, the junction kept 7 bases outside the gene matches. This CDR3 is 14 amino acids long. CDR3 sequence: CASSTGTGWTEAFF. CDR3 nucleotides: TGTGCCAGCAGCACAGGGACAGGGTGGACTGAAGCTTTCTTT.

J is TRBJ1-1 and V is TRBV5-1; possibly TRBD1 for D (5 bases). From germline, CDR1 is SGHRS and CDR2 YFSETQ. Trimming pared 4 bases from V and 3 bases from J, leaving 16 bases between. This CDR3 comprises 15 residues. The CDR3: CASSGDGGGYTEAFF. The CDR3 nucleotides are TGCGCCAGCAGCGGTGATGGGGGAGGTTACACTGAAGCTTTCTTT. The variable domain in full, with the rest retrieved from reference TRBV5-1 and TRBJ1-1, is KAGVTQTPRYLIKTRGQQVTLSCSPISGHRSVSWYQQTPGQGLQFLFEYFSETQRNKGNFPGRFSGRQFSNSRSEMNVSTLELGDSALYLCASSGDGGGYTEAFFGQGTRLTVV.

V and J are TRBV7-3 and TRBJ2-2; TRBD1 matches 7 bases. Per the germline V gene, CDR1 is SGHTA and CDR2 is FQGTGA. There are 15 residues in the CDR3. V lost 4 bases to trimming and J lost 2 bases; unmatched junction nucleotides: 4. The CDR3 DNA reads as TGTGCCAGCAGCTATCGACAGGGCAACACCGGGGAGCTGTTTTTT. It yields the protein CASSYRQGNTGELFF.

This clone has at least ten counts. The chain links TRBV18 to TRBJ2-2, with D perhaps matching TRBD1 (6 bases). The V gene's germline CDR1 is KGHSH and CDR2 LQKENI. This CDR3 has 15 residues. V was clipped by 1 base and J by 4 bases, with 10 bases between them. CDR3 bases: TGTGCCAGCTCACCACAGACAGGTCCCACCGGGGAGCTGTTTTTT. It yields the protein CASSPQTGPTGELFF.